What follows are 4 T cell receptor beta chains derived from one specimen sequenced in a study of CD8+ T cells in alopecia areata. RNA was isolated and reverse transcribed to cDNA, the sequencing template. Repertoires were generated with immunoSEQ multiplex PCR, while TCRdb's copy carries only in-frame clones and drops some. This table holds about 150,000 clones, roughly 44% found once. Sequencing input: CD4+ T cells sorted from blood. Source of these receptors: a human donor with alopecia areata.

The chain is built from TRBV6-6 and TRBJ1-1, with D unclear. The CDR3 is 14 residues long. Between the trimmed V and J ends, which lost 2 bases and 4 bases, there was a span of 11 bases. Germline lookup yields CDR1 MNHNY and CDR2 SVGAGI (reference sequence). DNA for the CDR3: TGTGCCAGCAGTTACGGTGGGTTGGGCACTGAAGCTTTCTTT. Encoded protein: CASSYGGLGTEAFF.

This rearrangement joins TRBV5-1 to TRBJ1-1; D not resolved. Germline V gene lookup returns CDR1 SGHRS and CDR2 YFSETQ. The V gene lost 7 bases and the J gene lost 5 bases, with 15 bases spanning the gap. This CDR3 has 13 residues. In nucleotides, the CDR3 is TGCGCCAGCGCCATGGCAGCGGGGACTGAAGCTTTCTTT. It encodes CASAMAAGTEAFF. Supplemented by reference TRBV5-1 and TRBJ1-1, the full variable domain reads KAGVTQTPRYLIKTRGQQVTLSCSPISGHRSVSWYQQTPGQGLQFLFEYFSETQRNKGNFPGRFSGRQFSNSRSEMNVSTLELGDSALYLCASAMAAGTEAFFGQGTRLTVV.

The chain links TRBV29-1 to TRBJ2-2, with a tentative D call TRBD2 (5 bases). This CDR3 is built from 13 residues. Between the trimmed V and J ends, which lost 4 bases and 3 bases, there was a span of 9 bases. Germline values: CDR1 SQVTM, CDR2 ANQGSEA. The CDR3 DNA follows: TGCAGCGTTGGCGGGTCGGACACCGGGGAGCTGTTTTTT. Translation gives CSVGGSDTGELFF.

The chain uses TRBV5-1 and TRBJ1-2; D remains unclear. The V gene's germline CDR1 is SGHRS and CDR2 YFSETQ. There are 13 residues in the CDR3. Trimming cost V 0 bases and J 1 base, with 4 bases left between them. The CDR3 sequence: CASSLEYNYGYTF. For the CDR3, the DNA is TGCGCCAGCAGCTTGGAATATAACTATGGCTACACCTTC.